The 6 T cell receptor beta chains presented below share a single source sample, sequenced in a study of Graves' ophthalmopathy and Graves' hyperthyroidism. Scientists amplified the TCR beta CDR3 regions from RNA transcripts. Scientists carried out first-round RT-PCR using HTBI primers and then a second-round multiplex PCR. TCRdb re-called the multiplex PCR reads through MiXCR, storing one row per CDR3 protein. The data contain about 210,000 distinct CDR3 sequences, approximately 29% of them singletons. Sequenced input: peripheral blood. These receptors came from a man over 45 with Graves' ophthalmopathy.

This clonotype occurred many times. The V call is TRBV9, the J call TRBJ1-5, with a weak D call TRBD1 (5 bases). The CDR3 is 15 amino acids. V gave up 3 bases and J gave up 0 bases, with 10 bases separating them. Germline V lookup: CDR1 SGDLS, CDR2 YYNGEE. In nucleotides, the CDR3 is TGTGCCAGCAGCGGCGGGACGCATAGCAATCAGCCCCAGCATTTT. Encoded protein: CASSGGTHSNQPQHF.

In DNA, the CDR3 is TGTGCCACCACCAAATCAGGCGTTAATTCACCCCTCCACTTT. Amino acids: CATTKSGVNSPLHF. V gene TRBV28 combines with J gene TRBJ1-6; D gene ambiguous. The V end was cut by 10 bases, the J end by 6 bases, with 16 bases between. The V gene's germline CDR1 is MDHEN and CDR2 SYDVKM. The CDR3 is 14 residues long.

The chain is built from TRBV6-5 and TRBJ1-1, with a possible D match to TRBD1 (5 bases). Germline assignment: CDR1 MNHEY and CDR2 SVGAGI. This CDR3 comprises 14 residues. The V and J ends lost 2 bases and 5 bases respectively, with 12 bases between them. Written as DNA, the CDR3 is TGTGCCAGCAGTTACAGAGGGGTTGAGACTGAAGCTTTCTTT. Translation gives CASSYRGVETEAFF.

This clonotype has just a few counts. The V call is TRBV29-1, the J call TRBJ2-7, with 7 bases lining up with TRBD1. The CDR3 is made up of 12 amino acids. The junction had 6 bases not matched to a gene; V was cut back by 7 bases and J by 3 bases. The germline gives CDR1 SQVTM, CDR2 ANQGSEA. CDR3: CSALGQSYEQYF. CDR3 DNA: TGCAGCGCCCTGGGACAGAGCTACGAGCAGTACTTC.

This clonotype was counted many times. The V and J genes are TRBV27 and TRBJ2-7; a possible D gene is TRBD2 (5 bases). The CDR3 is 12 residues long. Trimming removed 8 bases from V and 4 bases from J, with 12 bases in between. Germline V CDR1 and CDR2: MNHEY, SMNVEV (reference sequence). The CDR3 nucleotides are TGTGCCAGCGGGAGAGGCCCTTACGAGCAGTACTTC. Its translation is CASGRGPYEQYF.

This clonotype turned up a few times. This chain uses TRBV28 with TRBJ1-2, with 9 nucleotides matching TRBD1. Per the germline V gene, CDR1 is MDHEN and CDR2 is SYDVKM. With 4 bases clipped from V and 8 bases from J, the junction kept 11 bases outside the gene matches. CDR3 size: 15 residues. The CDR3 loop reads CASSSPNRGRNGYTF. Here the CDR3 DNA reads TGTGCCAGCAGTTCCCCAAACAGGGGGCGCAACGGCTACACCTTC.